Included here is one T cell receptor (beta chain) sequence, with context. This sample is drawn from a study of blood T cell repertoires in COVID-19. At the level of the study: Material from acute and convalescent COVID-19 was sourced from the United States, Italy and Spain. The cDNA or gDNA used as material had been derived from T cells, B-cell-depleted T cells, or PBMCs.

Authors' data handling: Counts of nucleated cells, estimated from reference gene primer amplification, were obtained. Using immunoSEQ multiplex PCR, the repertoire was profiled, and TCRdb retains in-frame clones only, with some absent. That table supplies the V and J calls and clone size; D and trimming were determined from the DNA. The sample consists of over 95,000 clones, over 70% of them appearing once. Sequenced sample: peripheral blood. This TCR derives from a man aged 50-60 years with acute or convalescent COVID-19.

The DNA of the CDR3 is TGTGCCAGCAGCTTGAGGAGTCTAGCTGGGGAGACCCAGTACTTC. Amino acid sequence: CASSLRSLAGETQYF. The chain uses TRBV5-4 and TRBJ2-5, with D maybe TRBD2 (5 bases). The V end was cut by 1 base, the J end by 5 bases, with 15 bases between. CDR1 is SGHNT and CDR2 is YYREEE in the germline V gene (reference sequence). The CDR3 length is 15 residues.